One and the same sample provided the 2 T cell receptor beta chains below, sequenced in a study of beta chain features in type 1 diabetes. As every portion of the isolated RNA was reverse transcribed, the sequencing read expressed TCRB transcripts. TCRdb keeps only in-frame clones here, not all; method: immunoSEQ multiplex PCR. This sample carries about 130,000 clones, about 9.2% of them seen once, and the ten largest clones take roughly 0.69%. The sequencing input was central memory CD4+ T cells from blood. These receptors all stem from a man aged 18 to 29 in good health.

This rearrangement joins TRBV28 to TRBJ1-4; 7 bases agree with TRBD1. The CDR3 spans 15 residues. CDR1 and CDR2 (germline): MDHEN, SYDVKM. J lost 5 bases, V lost 3 bases, and 6 bases had no gene match. This CDR3 reads CASSLGGQRNEKLFF. In DNA, the CDR3 is TGTGCCAGCAGTTTGGGGGGACAGCGGAATGAAAAACTGTTTTTT.

The rearrangement uses TRBV7-2 and TRBJ2-3; TRBD2 aligns across 9 bases. Germline CDR1 is SGHTA and CDR2 is FQGNSA. The CDR3 sequence is 15 residues long. J lost 4 bases, V lost 1 base, and 3 bases had no gene match. The CDR3 nucleotides are TGTGCCAGCAGCTTAGAGGCGGGGGGGCCAGATACGCAGTATTTT. The encoded protein is CASSLEAGGPDTQYF.